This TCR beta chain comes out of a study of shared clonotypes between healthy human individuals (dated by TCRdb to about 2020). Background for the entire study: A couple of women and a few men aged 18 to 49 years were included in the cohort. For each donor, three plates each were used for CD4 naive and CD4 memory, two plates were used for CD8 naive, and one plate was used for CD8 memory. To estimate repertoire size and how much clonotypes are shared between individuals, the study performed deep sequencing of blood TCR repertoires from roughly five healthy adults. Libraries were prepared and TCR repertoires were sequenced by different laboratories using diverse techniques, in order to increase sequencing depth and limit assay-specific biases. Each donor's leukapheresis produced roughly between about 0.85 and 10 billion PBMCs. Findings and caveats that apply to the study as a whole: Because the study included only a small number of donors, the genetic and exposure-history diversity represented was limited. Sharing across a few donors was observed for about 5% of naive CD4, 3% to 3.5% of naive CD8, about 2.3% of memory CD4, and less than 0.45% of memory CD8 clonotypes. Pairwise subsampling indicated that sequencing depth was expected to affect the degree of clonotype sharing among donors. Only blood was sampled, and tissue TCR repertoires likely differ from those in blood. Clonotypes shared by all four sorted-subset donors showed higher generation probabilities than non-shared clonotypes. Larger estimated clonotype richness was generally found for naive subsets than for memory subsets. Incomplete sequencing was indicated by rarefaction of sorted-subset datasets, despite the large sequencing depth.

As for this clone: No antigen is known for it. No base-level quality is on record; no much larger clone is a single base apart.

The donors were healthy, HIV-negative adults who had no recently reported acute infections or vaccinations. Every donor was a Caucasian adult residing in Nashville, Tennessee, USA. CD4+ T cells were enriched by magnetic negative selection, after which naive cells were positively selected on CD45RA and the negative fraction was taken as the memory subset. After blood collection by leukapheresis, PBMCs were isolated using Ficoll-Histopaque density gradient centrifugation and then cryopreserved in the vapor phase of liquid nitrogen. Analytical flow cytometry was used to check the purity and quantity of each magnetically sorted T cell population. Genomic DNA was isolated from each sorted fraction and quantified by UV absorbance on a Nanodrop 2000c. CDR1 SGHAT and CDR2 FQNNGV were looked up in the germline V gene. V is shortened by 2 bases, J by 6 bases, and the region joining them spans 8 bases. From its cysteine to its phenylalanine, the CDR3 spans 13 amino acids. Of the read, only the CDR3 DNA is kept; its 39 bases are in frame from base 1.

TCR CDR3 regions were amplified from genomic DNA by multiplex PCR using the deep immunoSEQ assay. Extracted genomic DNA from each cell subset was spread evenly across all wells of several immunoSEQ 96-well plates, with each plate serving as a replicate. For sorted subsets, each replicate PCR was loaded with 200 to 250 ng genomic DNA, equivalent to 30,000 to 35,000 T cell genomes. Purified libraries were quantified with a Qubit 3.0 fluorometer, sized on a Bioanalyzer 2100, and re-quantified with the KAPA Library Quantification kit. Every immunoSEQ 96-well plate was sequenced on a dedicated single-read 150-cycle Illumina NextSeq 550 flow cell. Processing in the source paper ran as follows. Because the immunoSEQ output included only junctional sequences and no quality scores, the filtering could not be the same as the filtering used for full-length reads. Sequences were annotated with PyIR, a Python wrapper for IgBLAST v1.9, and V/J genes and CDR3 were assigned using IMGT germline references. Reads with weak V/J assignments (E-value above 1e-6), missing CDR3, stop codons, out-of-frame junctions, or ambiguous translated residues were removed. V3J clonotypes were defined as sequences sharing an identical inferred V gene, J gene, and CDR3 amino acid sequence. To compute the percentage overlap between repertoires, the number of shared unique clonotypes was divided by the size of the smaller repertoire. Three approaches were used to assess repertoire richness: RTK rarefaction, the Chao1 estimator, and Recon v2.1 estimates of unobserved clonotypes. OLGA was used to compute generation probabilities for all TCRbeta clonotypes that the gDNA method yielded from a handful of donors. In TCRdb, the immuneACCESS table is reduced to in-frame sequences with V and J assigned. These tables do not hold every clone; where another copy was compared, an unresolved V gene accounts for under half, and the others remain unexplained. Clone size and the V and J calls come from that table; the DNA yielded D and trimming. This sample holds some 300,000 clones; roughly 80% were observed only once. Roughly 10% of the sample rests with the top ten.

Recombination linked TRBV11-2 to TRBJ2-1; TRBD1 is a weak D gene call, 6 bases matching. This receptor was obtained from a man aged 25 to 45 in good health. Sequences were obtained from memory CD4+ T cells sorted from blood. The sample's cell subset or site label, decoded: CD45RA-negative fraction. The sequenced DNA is TGTGCCAGCAGCTTAAGCAGGGGCAATGAGCAGTTCTTC. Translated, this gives CASSLSRGNEQFF. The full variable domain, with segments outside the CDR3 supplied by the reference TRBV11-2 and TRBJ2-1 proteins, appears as EAGVAQSPRYKIIEKRQSVAFWCNPISGHATLYWYQQILGQGPKLLIQFQNNGVVDDSQLPKDRFSAERLKGVDSTLKIQPAKLEDSAVYLCASSLSRGNEQFFGPGTRLTVL.